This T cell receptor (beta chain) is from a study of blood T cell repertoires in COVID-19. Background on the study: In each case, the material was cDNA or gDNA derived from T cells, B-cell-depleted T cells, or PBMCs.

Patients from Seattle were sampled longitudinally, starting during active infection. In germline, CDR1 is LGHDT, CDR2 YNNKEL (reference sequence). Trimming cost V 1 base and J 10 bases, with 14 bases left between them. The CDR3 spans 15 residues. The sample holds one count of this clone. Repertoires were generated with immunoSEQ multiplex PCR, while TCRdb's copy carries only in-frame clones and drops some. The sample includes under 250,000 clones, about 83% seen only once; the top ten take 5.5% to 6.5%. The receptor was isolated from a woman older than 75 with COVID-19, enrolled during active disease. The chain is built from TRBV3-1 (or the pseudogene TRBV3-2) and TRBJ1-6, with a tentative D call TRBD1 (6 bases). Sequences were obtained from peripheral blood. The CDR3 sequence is CASSQGRGRGSPLHF. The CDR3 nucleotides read TGTGCCAGCAGCCAAGGCAGGGGCCGAGGATCACCCCTCCACTTT.